One sample yielded the 32 T cell receptor beta chains listed below, sequenced in a study of Ad26.COV2.S vaccination and SARS-CoV-2 variants. This sample's treatment: about 20 received Ad26.COV2.S at low or high dose, single or two shots; 5 received placebo; per-sample allocation not given. Sampling took place 63 days after the first vaccine or placebo injection. Using immunoSEQ multiplex PCR, the repertoire was profiled, and TCRdb retains in-frame clones only, with some absent. The sample consists of around 400,000 clones, about 89% of them appearing once. Sample: peripheral blood, taken in a trial of Ad26.COV2.S vaccine versus placebo. The receptor source for this set is a person aged 18-65 years who received the Ad26.COV2.S COVID-19 vaccine or a placebo.

V and J are TRBV19 and TRBJ1-4, with D perhaps TRBD1 (6 bases). Germline CDR1 LNHDA, CDR2 SQIVND (reference sequence). Trimming left V 5 bases short and J 5 bases short, with 12 bases between. The CDR3 loop spans 14 amino acids. The CDR3 nucleotides read TGTGCCAGTAGTCTCAGGGGTATCAATGAAAAACTGTTTTTT. Translated, it gives CASSLRGINEKLFF. Full variable domain (outside the CDR3, taken from reference TRBV19 and TRBJ1-4): DGGITQSPKYLFRKEGQNVTLSCEQNLNHDAMYWYRQDPGQGLRLIYYSQIVNDFQKGDIAEGYSVSREKKESFPLTVTSAQKNPTAFYLCASSLRGINEKLFFGSGTQLSVL.

The chain uses TRBV5-4 and TRBJ2-1; a weak D match, TRBD2 (7 bases). Deletions cut 4 bases from V and 2 bases from J, with 13 bases between. The CDR3 extends over 15 amino acids. From germline, CDR1 is SGHNT and CDR2 YYREEE (reference sequence). CDR3 in DNA: TGTGCCAGCAGCCCGGAGGGGGGGACCTACAATGAGCAGTTCTTC. It encodes CASSPEGGTYNEQFF.

This rearrangement joins TRBV5-1 to TRBJ2-5; 12 positions agree with TRBD1. CDR1 is SGHRS and CDR2 is YFSETQ in the germline V gene. This CDR3 contains 15 residues. The V gene end was trimmed by 4 bases and the J gene end by 7 bases; junction bases not matched to a gene: 8. The DNA of the CDR3 is TGCGCCAGCAGCCAGGGACAGGGGGCTGGAGTGACCCAGTACTTC. Its protein is CASSQGQGAGVTQYF.

This clone was observed a handful of times. The CDR3 DNA sequence: TGCGCCAGCCTCGAGGGGCTAGCGGGAGTTTACGAGCAGTACTTC. This codes for CASLEGLAGVYEQYF. The rearrangement uses TRBV10-2 and TRBJ2-7; TRBD2 matches at 10 bases. This CDR3 has 15 amino acids. In germline, CDR1 is WSHSY, CDR2 SAAADI. The ends lost 8 bases at V and 4 bases at J; junction bases unmatched: 11.

This rearrangement joins TRBV28 to TRBJ2-7; D gene unclear. The CDR3 is made up of 14 amino acids. Germline CDR1 MDHEN, CDR2 SYDVKM. V was pared by 8 bases and J by 4 bases, with 18 bases between. The CDR3 sequence: CASRSRKIGYEQYF. The CDR3 coding sequence is TGTGCCAGCCGATCACGCAAGATAGGGTACGAGCAGTACTTC.

The chain links TRBV4-2 to TRBJ2-5, with unresolved D. Deletions cut 3 bases from V and 2 bases from J, with 10 bases between. This CDR3 contains 14 residues. Germline values: CDR1 LGHNA, CDR2 YNFKEQ. The CDR3: CASSQLLDQETQYF. In DNA form, the CDR3 reads TGTGCCAGCAGCCAGTTACTGGATCAAGAGACCCAGTACTTC.

V is TRBV19 and J is TRBJ1-3; maybe TRBD1 (5 bases). Germline lookup yields CDR1 LNHDA and CDR2 SQIVND (reference sequence). Trimming stripped 4 bases from V and 0 bases from J, with 7 bases between. The CDR3 extends over 14 amino acids. The CDR3 loop is CASSTTVSGNTIYF. In DNA form, the CDR3 reads TGTGCCAGTAGTACGACAGTCTCTGGAAACACCATATATTTT.

This chain connects TRBV6-5 to TRBJ2-1, with D tentatively TRBD2 (7 bases). The V end was cut by 5 bases, the J end by 7 bases, with 15 bases between. The V gene's germline CDR1 is MNHEY and CDR2 SVGAGI. The CDR3 is 14 residues long. The CDR3 bases are TGTGCCAGCAGTCCCGGGGGCGGGAGTAATGAGCAGTTCTTC. It translates to CASSPGGGSNEQFF.

This clone came up a few times. V is TRBV6-1 and J is TRBJ1-2, with a tentative D call TRBD1 (5 bases). The ends were cut back, 2 bases at V and 1 base at J, with 8 bases in the middle. CDR1 is MNHNS and CDR2 is SASEGT in the germline V gene. CDR3 length: 14 residues. CDR3 bases: TGTGCCAGCAGTGAAATGAGGGGTAACTATGGCTACACCTTC. Translating it yields CASSEMRGNYGYTF.

V and J are TRBV28 and TRBJ1-2; 9 bases match TRBD1. The CDR3 length is 16 residues. Germline V gene data show CDR1 as MDHEN and CDR2 as SYDVKM. Unmatched junction bases numbered 9, after V lost 4 bases and J lost 3 bases. This chain's CDR3 is CASSSLGQGLDYGYTF. Here the CDR3 DNA reads TGTGCCAGCAGTTCCCTGGGACAGGGCTTGGACTATGGCTACACCTTC.

The J gene is TRBJ1-4, the V gene TRBV9; 9 positions match TRBD1. Per the germline V gene, CDR1 is SGDLS and CDR2 is YYNGEE. This CDR3 contains 16 residues. V trimming: 0 bases; J trimming: 8 bases; junction bases outside the gene matches: 8. The CDR3, as DNA: TGTGCCAGCAGCGTAGCCCCAACAGGGGGCGAGGAAAAACTGTTTTTT. Amino acid sequence: CASSVAPTGGEEKLFF.

The V and J genes are TRBV3-1 (or the pseudogene TRBV3-2) and TRBJ2-2; 10 bases fit TRBD1. CDR3 length: 20 amino acids. V gave up 3 bases and J gave up 3 bases; unmatched junction bases: 16. Germline loops: CDR1 LGHDT, CDR2 YNNKEL (reference sequence). Here the CDR3 DNA reads TGTGCCAGCAGCCAGCCAATGACCCCCGGGACAGGGGTATACACCGGGGAGCTGTTTTTT. It specifies CASSQPMTPGTGVYTGELFF.

V is TRBV11-1 and J is TRBJ2-2; D is tentatively TRBD1 or TRBD2 (5 bases each). The CDR3 is made up of 15 amino acids. Germline CDR1 is SGHAT and CDR2 is FQDESV (reference sequence). The V end was cut by 0 bases, the J end by 5 bases, with 10 bases between. The CDR3 loop is CASSLARGRTGELFF. CDR3 sequence (DNA): TGTGCCAGCAGCTTAGCGAGGGGACGGACCGGGGAGCTGTTTTTT.

The V gene is TRBV6-1, the J gene TRBJ2-7; D gene unclear. The CDR3 loop spans 13 amino acids. The V gene's germline CDR1 is MNHNS and CDR2 SASEGT. Deletions cut 1 base from V and 2 bases from J, with 6 bases between. The CDR3, as DNA: TGTGCCAGCAGTGAAGTTAGAGCCTACGAGCAGTACTTC. This sequence encodes CASSEVRAYEQYF.

The rearrangement joins TRBV30 to TRBJ2-2, with a weak D call TRBD2 (6 bases). CDR1 and CDR2 (germline): GTSNPN, SVGIG (reference sequence). This CDR3 spans 15 amino acids. Trimming left V 1 base short and J 7 bases short, with 16 bases between. The CDR3 is CAWSARLVKGGELFF. CDR3 coding DNA: TGTGCCTGGAGTGCCCGACTAGTAAAAGGCGGGGAGCTGTTTTTT.

This clone was observed many times. The chain carries TRBV5-1 and TRBJ1-1; unclear D gene. Germline CDR1 SGHRS, CDR2 YFSETQ. V was shortened by 1 base and J by 1 base, with 8 bases between the two germline ends. This CDR3 contains 14 residues. The CDR3 nucleotides are TGCGCCAGCAGCTTGTCCGATACGAACACTGAAGCTTTCTTT. Encoded protein: CASSLSDTNTEAFF.

The gene calls are TRBV6-5 and TRBJ2-1; the D gene is possibly TRBD2 (5 bases). Germline-derived CDR1 and CDR2 are MNHEY and SVGAGI. Trimming took 6 bases from V and 0 from J, leaving 9 bases between them. The CDR3 is made up of 14 amino acids. CDR3 loop: CASRFGGSYNEQFF. The CDR3 bases are TGTGCCAGCAGGTTCGGAGGCTCCTACAATGAGCAGTTCTTC.

The chain joins TRBV4-3 to TRBJ2-7; possibly TRBD1 for D (6 bases). Trimming removed 2 bases at V and 3 bases at J, with 14 bases between. Looked up from germline, CDR1 is LGHNA and CDR2 is YSLEER. The CDR3 totals 15 residues. The CDR3 bases are TGCGCCAGCAGCCAAACCGGCCGACAGGACTACGAGCAGTACTTC. This translates into CASSQTGRQDYEQYF.

The chain couples TRBV5-6 to TRBJ2-7; TRBD1 matches at 8 bases. V trimming: 4 bases; J trimming: 3 bases; junction bases outside the gene matches: 6. The V gene's germline CDR1 is SGHDT and CDR2 YYEEEE. This CDR3 spans 14 amino acids. CDR3 sequence: CASSLGQGYYEQYF. The CDR3 DNA reads TGTGCCAGCAGCCTCGGACAGGGCTACTACGAGCAGTACTTC.

This chain connects TRBV5-4 to TRBJ2-5; 7 bases agree with TRBD2. The junction had 7 bases not matched to a gene; V was cut back by 4 bases and J by 4 bases. This CDR3 region has 14 residues. Per germline, CDR1 SGHNT and CDR2 YYREEE (reference sequence). CDR3 bases: TGTGCCAGCAGCGCACTAAGGGAGGGAGAGACCCAGTACTTC. This sequence encodes CASSALREGETQYF. Together with reference TRBV5-4 and TRBJ2-5, the CDR3 gives the full variable domain: ETGVTQSPTHLIKTRGQQVTLRCSSQSGHNTVSWYQQALGQGPQFIFQYYREEENGRGNFPPRFSGLQFPNYSSELNVNALELDDSALYLCASSALREGETQYFGPGTRLLVL.

This sequence joins TRBV19 and TRBJ1-4; D may be TRBD1 (5 bases). V was shortened by 1 base and J by 8 bases, with 14 bases between the two germline ends. CDR3 length equals 15 residues. Germline V lookup: CDR1 LNHDA, CDR2 SQIVND (reference sequence). In DNA form, the CDR3 reads TGTGCCAGTAGTATAGGAGGCAGGGCAGGGGAAAAACTGTTTTTT. Translation gives CASSIGGRAGEKLFF.

The chain uses TRBV30 and TRBJ2-2; D assignment may be TRBD1 or TRBD2 (5 bases each). Trimming shortened V by 1 base and J by 4 bases, and 10 bases separated the two germline ends. CDR3 length: 14 amino acids. CDR1 is GTSNPN and CDR2 is SVGIG in the germline V gene (reference sequence). DNA of the CDR3: TGTGCCTGGAGTGCCCTCGGGACCACCGGGGAGCTGTTTTTT. Protein product: CAWSALGTTGELFF.

The V call is TRBV7-9, the J call TRBJ2-3; D uncertain. Trimming cost V 1 base and J 7 bases, with 12 bases left between them. Germline V gene lookup returns CDR1 SEHNR and CDR2 FQNEAQ (reference sequence). The CDR3 totals 14 residues. CDR3 sequence (DNA): TGTGCCAGCAGCTTAGTTCTAGAAGTTCATACGCAGTATTTT. It yields the protein CASSLVLEVHTQYF. Filled out from reference TRBV7-9 and TRBJ2-3, the complete variable domain reads DTGVSQNPRHKITKRGQNVTFRCDPISEHNRLYWYRQTLGQGPEFLTYFQNEAQLEKSRLLSDRFSAERPKGSFSTLEIQRTEQGDSAMYLCASSLVLEVHTQYFGPGTRLTVL.

J is TRBJ2-1 and V is TRBV20-1; D remains unclear. The germline V gene has CDR1 DFQATT and CDR2 SNEGSKA (reference sequence). CDR3 size: 10 residues. Trimming took off 5 bases at V and 8 bases at J, with 7 bases between the two ends. The CDR3 spells CSALVYEQFF. The CDR3 nucleotides are TGCAGTGCTCTCGTTTATGAGCAGTTCTTC.

V gene TRBV5-4 combines with J gene TRBJ1-4; D is uncertain. The V end lost 0 bases, the J end lost 8 bases, and 8 bases lay between the germline ends. CDR3 length: 13 residues. Germline lookup yields CDR1 SGHNT and CDR2 YYREEE (reference sequence). CDR3 in DNA: TGTGCCAGCAGCTTGGGGGGTGTGGAAAAACTGTTTTTT. Residues: CASSLGGVEKLFF.

The chain links TRBV6-2 or TRBV6-3 to TRBJ2-7; 14 bases are a match to TRBD2. The V and J ends lost 0 bases and 1 base, in that order; junction bases with no gene match: 11. The length of the CDR3 is 20 residues. Germline lookup yields CDR1 MNHEY and CDR2 SVGEGT. As DNA, the CDR3 is TGTGCCAGCAGTTACTCGATGGGACTAGCGGGAGTGGTGAGTTCCTACGAGCAGTACTTC. It yields the protein CASSYSMGLAGVVSSYEQYF.

This sequence joins TRBV12-5 and TRBJ2-1; 9 bases agree with TRBD2. The CDR3 totals 20 residues. V was clipped by 2 bases and J by 4 bases; unmatched bases: 18. Germline V gene sequence: CDR1 LGHNT, CDR2 FRNRAP. In nucleotides, the CDR3 is TGTGCTAGTGGTTTGATGAGGGGTCGAGGACGAACTAGCGGGTACAATGAGCAGTTCTTC. Translation gives CASGLMRGRGRTSGYNEQFF.

A single count supports this clone. The chain is built from TRBV3-1 (or the pseudogene TRBV3-2) and TRBJ1-6; D gene uncertain. Germline V gene sequence: CDR1 LGHDT, CDR2 YNNKEL (reference sequence). The CDR3 consists of 14 residues. Trimming shortened V by 3 bases and J by 6 bases, and 9 bases separated the two germline ends. The CDR3 region has the DNA TGTGCCAGCAGCCAGGCGACGGTTAATTCACCCCTCCACTTT. This sequence encodes CASSQATVNSPLHF.

This chain uses TRBV6-4 with TRBJ2-1; D remains ambiguous. Looked up from germline, CDR1 is MRHNA and CDR2 is SNTAGT. The CDR3 totals 14 residues. The V end was cut by 6 bases, the J end by 9 bases, with 18 bases between. The CDR3 DNA reads as TGTGCCAGCAGGCTGTCGCATTGGGTGGGTGAGCAGTTCTTC. Translated: CASRLSHWVGEQFF.

The chain has TRBV29-1 and TRBJ2-7, with D possibly being TRBD1 (5 bases). Deletions cut 4 bases from V and 6 bases from J, with 13 bases between. Germline-derived CDR1 and CDR2 are SQVTM and ANQGSEA. The CDR3 totals 12 residues. This CDR3 is CSVGAGLIEQYF. In DNA form, the CDR3 reads TGCAGCGTTGGGGCAGGGCTTATCGAGCAGTACTTC.

This clone has a single count. The chain joins TRBV7-8 to TRBJ1-4, with TRBD1 as a possible D gene (5 bases). V lost 2 bases, J lost 2 bases, and 9 bases lay in between. Germline V gives CDR1 SGHVS, CDR2 FQNEAQ. The CDR3 runs to 15 residues. The CDR3 DNA sequence: TGTGCCAGCAGCTTACGAAGGGGCACTAATGAAAAACTGTTTTTT. This gives the protein CASSLRRGTNEKLFF.

With regard to this clone: Other DNA sequences of this sample code for an identical CDR3. The chain has TRBV28 and TRBJ2-7; 7 bases fit TRBD1. The CDR3 sequence is 14 residues long. Unmatched junction bases numbered 4, after V lost 5 bases and J lost 0 bases. CDR1 and CDR2 (germline): MDHEN, SYDVKM. The CDR3 DNA sequence: TGTGCCAGCAGTCGGACAGGCCTCTCCTACGAGCAGTACTTC. This gives the protein CASSRTGLSYEQYF.